These 26 T cell receptor beta chains were sequenced from one sample in a study of identical twins (dated by TCRdb to 2015 to 2016). Libraries came from 5' RACE. The sequencing machine was an Illumina HiSeq 2000. TCRdb reran the public reads through fastp at Q25 and MiXCR, keeping productive beta chains. A single entry per CDR3 protein holds the most common genes and DNA from its merged rows. The sample records about 890,000 distinct CDR3 sequences, roughly an eighth of which are singletons. Around 1.6% of the sample comes from the top ten. The same data also contributed to another study, on yellow fever vaccine responses in identical twins.

The sequenced material came from PBMCs. All receptors come from a woman between 18 and 29 years old in good health.

The rearrangement links TRBV5-1 to TRBJ2-5; a weak D match, TRBD1 (6 bases). The CDR3 is 16 residues long. Trimming took 0 bases from V and 4 from J, leaving 16 bases between them. Germline CDR1 reads SGHRS; CDR2 reads YFSETQ. The CDR3 DNA reads as TGCGCCAGCAGCTTGGGACAGGATCTATACGGAGAGACCCAGTACTTC. Its protein is CASSLGQDLYGETQYF.

This clonotype occurred many times. CDR3 sequence reads: CASRQTGSGNTIYF. The CDR3 DNA reads as TGTGCCAGCAGACAAACGGGCTCTGGAAACACCATATATTTT. This sequence joins TRBV6-5 and TRBJ1-3, with D hard to call. V was cut by 6 bases and J by 0 bases, with 9 bases left in between. This CDR3 has 14 residues. Germline V CDR1 and CDR2: MNHEY, SVGAGI.

The J gene is TRBJ2-1, the V gene TRBV12-3 or TRBV12-4; possible D gene TRBD2, 6 bases. This CDR3 spans 16 amino acids. The ends were cut back, 8 bases at V and 0 bases at J, with 17 bases in the middle. This CDR3 is CASGGMGISSYNEQFF. CDR3 in DNA: TGTGCCAGCGGGGGGATGGGCATTAGCTCCTACAATGAGCAGTTCTTC.

This chain uses TRBV5-5 with TRBJ2-7; weak D call: TRBD1 (6 bases). Germline-derived CDR1 and CDR2 are SGHKS and YYEKEE (reference sequence). V lost 4 bases and J 4 bases, leaving 12 bases between the germline ends. The CDR3 extends over 13 amino acids. The CDR3 loop reads CASSEDRPYEQYF. The CDR3 nucleotides read TGTGCCAGCAGCGAGGACAGACCGTACGAGCAGTACTTC.

The chain recombines TRBV11-2 with TRBJ2-7, with TRBD2 matching over 13 bases. This CDR3 spans 15 amino acids. J lost 4 bases, V lost 3 bases, and 3 bases had no gene match. Germline V gene sequence: CDR1 SGHAT, CDR2 FQNNGV. The CDR3 nucleotides are TGTGCCAGCAGCTTGACGGGACTAGCGGGATACGAGCAGTACTTC. Its translation is CASSLTGLAGYEQYF.

This clonotype turned up a few times. The V call is TRBV18, the J call TRBJ1-1; D may be TRBD1 (6 bases). The CDR3 covers 15 residues. CDR1 is KGHSH, CDR2 LQKENI, per germline. The V end lost 5 bases, the J end lost 6 bases, and 19 bases lay between the germline ends. The CDR3 protein is CASSSRTVTEAEAFF. The CDR3 DNA reads TGTGCCAGCTCATCGCGGACAGTCACGGAGGCTGAAGCTTTCTTT.

This chain joins TRBV6-1 and TRBJ2-7; D unclear. This CDR3 spans 14 amino acids. CDR1 MNHNS and CDR2 SASEGT come from the germline V gene. V lost 3 bases, J lost 3 bases, and 12 bases lay in between. CDR3 DNA: TGTGCCAGCAGTGAGGGCAGGAAGGGCTACGAGCAGTACGTC. Protein: CASSEGRKGYEQYV.

The chain couples TRBV6-1 to TRBJ2-2; D is uncertain. The CDR3 length is 12 residues. Germline assignment: CDR1 MNHNS and CDR2 SASEGT. The V gene lost 7 bases and the J gene lost 7 bases, with 10 bases spanning the gap. CDR3: CASKRGNGELFF. Written as DNA, the CDR3 is TGTGCCAGCAAGCGTGGAAACGGGGAGCTGTTTTTT.

In its sample, this clonotype was seen a few times. The chain carries TRBV7-9 and TRBJ1-3; perhaps TRBD1 as D (5 bases). Trimming removed 4 bases from V and 10 bases from J, with 14 bases in between. The CDR3 contains 13 residues. Germline-derived CDR1 and CDR2 are SEHNR and FQNEAQ (reference sequence). The CDR3 loop is CASSSSREGTIYF. The CDR3 bases are TGTGCCAGCAGCTCCTCCCGGGAGGGGACCATATATTTT.

The chain uses TRBV6-5 and TRBJ2-1; 13 bases fit TRBD2. There are 18 residues in the CDR3. Germline V CDR1 and CDR2: MNHEY, SVGAGI. Unmatched junction bases numbered 11, after V lost 2 bases and J lost 7 bases. The CDR3 bases are TGTGCCAGCAGTTACCCGAACGTCGGACTAGCGGGGGTAAATGAGCAGTTCTTC. Translated, it gives CASSYPNVGLAGVNEQFF.

This chain uses TRBV7-6 with TRBJ2-7; D is unresolved. This CDR3 has 14 amino acids. The germline gives CDR1 SGHVS, CDR2 FNYEAQ. V was cut by 0 bases and J by 1 base, with 7 bases left in between. The CDR3 sequence: CASSLAGKSYEQYF. The CDR3 DNA reads as TGTGCCAGCAGCTTAGCAGGGAAGTCCTACGAGCAGTACTTC.

This clonotype appeared a few times. The chain's CDR3 is CASSLVGGVGEQFF. CDR3 DNA: TGCGCCAGCAGCTTGGTCGGGGGGGTCGGTGAGCAGTTCTTC. The chain carries TRBV5-1 and TRBJ2-1, with TRBD2 matching 8 bases. J gave up 9 bases and V 0 bases, and 5 bases lay outside the gene matches. Looked up from germline, CDR1 is SGHRS and CDR2 is YFSETQ. CDR3 length equals 14 residues.

CDR3 nucleotides: TGCAGTGCTACAAGCAGGGGGCGGGAGGATACGCAGTATTTT. Translated, it gives CSATSRGREDTQYF. This sequence joins TRBV20-1 and TRBJ2-3; D possibly corresponds to TRBD1 (8 bases). CDR3 length: 14 residues. The V and J ends lost 4 bases and 6 bases respectively, with 17 bases between them. In germline, CDR1 is DFQATT, CDR2 SNEGSKA (reference sequence).

The CDR3 nucleotides are TGTGCCAGCGACAGGGTTGTGACCAAAAACATTCAGTACTTC. It is translated as CASDRVVTKNIQYF. V gene TRBV2 combines with J gene TRBJ2-4; 7 nucleotides line up with TRBD1. V lost 8 bases and J lost 2; bases outside the gene matches: 6. CDR3 length: 14 residues. The germline gives CDR1 SNHLY, CDR2 FYNNEI.

V usage is TRBV6-5 and J usage is TRBJ1-2; no firm D call. Per the germline V gene, CDR1 is MNHEY and CDR2 is SVGAGI. This CDR3 spans 15 amino acids. Deletions cut 2 bases from V and 6 bases from J, with 16 bases between. CDR3 sequence: CASSYAGGLEDGYTF. CDR3 nucleotides: TGTGCCAGCAGTTACGCCGGTGGGCTGGAGGATGGCTACACCTTC.

CDR3: CASCPSFPPAGGGTDTQYF. The CDR3 bases are TGTGCCAGCTGTCCTTCGTTCCCCCCAGCGGGGGGCGGTACAGATACGCAGTATTTT. The rearrangement uses TRBV12-3 or TRBV12-4 and TRBJ2-3, with 9 bases matching TRBD2. Trimming cost V 8 bases and J 3 bases; bases outside gene matches: 21. CDR3 length equals 19 residues.

This clonotype was seen many times. The J gene is TRBJ1-2, the V gene TRBV12-3 or TRBV12-4; the D is unclear. Trimming pared 1 base from V and 4 bases from J, leaving 4 bases between. This CDR3 spans 12 amino acids. CDR3 region: CASSLGVYGYTF. DNA for the CDR3: TGTGCCAGCAGTTTAGGTGTCTATGGCTACACCTTC.

This chain connects TRBV27 to TRBJ2-1; possibly TRBD1 or TRBD2 for D (5 bases each). V was trimmed by 7 bases and J by 2 bases, leaving 12 bases between them. The V gene's germline CDR1 is MNHEY and CDR2 SMNVEV (reference sequence). The length of the CDR3 is 14 residues. The CDR3 here is CASIGGEAYNEQFF. For the CDR3, the DNA is TGTGCCAGCATTGGGGGAGAGGCCTACAATGAGCAGTTCTTC.

The V and J genes are TRBV9 and TRBJ1-1; D uncertain. This CDR3 is built from 15 residues. Looked up from germline, CDR1 is SGDLS and CDR2 is YYNGEE. V was cut by 0 bases and J by 0 bases, with 9 bases left in between. The CDR3 sequence: CASSVEAEMNTEAFF. CDR3 DNA sequence: TGTGCCAGCAGCGTAGAGGCAGAAATGAACACTGAAGCTTTCTTT.

The J gene is TRBJ2-1, the V gene TRBV3-1; D might be TRBD1 (6 bases). The CDR3 is 13 residues long. CDR1 and CDR2 (germline): LGHDT, YNNKEL (reference sequence). V gave up 3 bases and J gave up 9 bases, with 12 bases separating them. In DNA, the CDR3 is TGTGCCAGCAGCCAGGGGGCAGGGGTTGAGCAGTTCTTC. Protein sequence: CASSQGAGVEQFF.

This clonotype has at least ten counts. The chain couples TRBV20-1 to TRBJ2-3; 9 bases are a match to TRBD1. Trimming took 1 base from V and 9 from J; bases not matched to a gene: 5. Looked up from germline, CDR1 is DFQATT and CDR2 is SNEGSKA (reference sequence). The CDR3 runs to 13 residues. CDR3 nucleotides: TGCAGTGCTAGAGCCGGGACAGGGAGAACGCAGTATTTT. Amino acid sequence: CSARAGTGRTQYF.

This clonotype was seen a few times. The rearrangement links TRBV14 to TRBJ1-2, with D perhaps TRBD1 (5 bases). Germline V gives CDR1 SGHDN, CDR2 FVKESK. The CDR3 spans 16 residues. The V end lost 0 bases, the J end lost 2 bases, and 13 bases lay between the germline ends. CDR3 amino acids: CASSQDLGGLNYGYTF. For the CDR3, the DNA is TGTGCCAGCAGCCAAGATTTGGGGGGACTCAACTATGGCTACACCTTC.

J is TRBJ1-1 and V is TRBV7-9, with D uncertain. The germline V gene encodes CDR1 SEHNR and CDR2 FQNEAQ (reference sequence). This CDR3 contains 13 residues. Trimming shortened V by 5 bases and J by 5 bases, and 12 bases separated the two germline ends. The CDR3: CASSPLTGTEAFF. The CDR3 region has the DNA TGTGCCAGCAGCCCACTGACTGGGACTGAAGCTTTCTTT.

The rearrangement links TRBV10-2 to TRBJ2-2, with D possibly being TRBD1 (6 bases). The length of the CDR3 is 14 residues. V shed 5 bases and J shed 5 bases, with 12 bases lying between them. The germline gives CDR1 WSHSY, CDR2 SAAADI. DNA for the CDR3: TGCGCCAGCAGTTATCAGGGGTTTACCGGGGAGCTGTTTTTT. Protein: CASSYQGFTGELFF.

This clonotype was counted only a few times. The J gene is TRBJ2-3, the V gene TRBV20-1; TRBD2 matches at 7 bases. The CDR3 is 14 residues long. Losses at the gene ends were 5 bases for V and 1 base for J; bases not matched to a gene: 6. Per the germline V gene, CDR1 is DFQATT and CDR2 is SNEGSKA (reference sequence). As DNA, the CDR3 is TGCAGTGCTGGACTAGTGAGGGGCACAGATACGCAGTATTTT. It translates to CSAGLVRGTDTQYF.

This clonotype has more than one count but fewer than ten. The chain has TRBV4-2 and TRBJ2-7, with 11 bases fitting TRBD2. Germline trimming cut 5 bases from V and 2 bases from J; bases unmatched to any gene: 5. CDR3 length equals 15 residues. Germline loops: CDR1 LGHNA, CDR2 YNFKEQ. This chain's CDR3 is CASSGTSGYAYEQYF. The CDR3, as DNA: TGTGCCAGCAGCGGGACTAGCGGATATGCCTACGAGCAGTACTTC.